The subject of this entry is one T cell receptor beta chain. Its antigen is undetermined. This record belongs to a study of radiation and T cells in renal cell carcinoma. Study conclusions and caveats: Pretreatment tumor biopsies were lacking, so baseline clonotypes are unknown.

Described time point: blood 4 weeks post-SBRT, at nephrectomy. As to treatment: 15 Gy SBRT to primary tumor, nephrectomy 4 weeks later. The length of the CDR3 is 17 residues. The germline CDR1 and CDR2 sequences are LNHDA and SQIVND (reference sequence). Unmatched junction bases numbered 11, after V lost 2 bases and J lost 5 bases. Sequencing was performed with immunoSEQ multiplex PCR; in TCRdb, only in-frame clones are kept and a portion is missing. The sample has about 170,000 clones, 88% seen once. The chain links TRBV19 to TRBJ2-7; 11 bases agree with TRBD2. This receptor was identified in a woman aged 45-65 years with renal cell carcinoma. The sample was blood, taken from a patient whose treatment included radiotherapy and nephrectomy. This CDR3 reads CASSISLAGGLSDEQYF. CDR3 sequence (DNA): TGTGCCAGTAGTATAAGTCTAGCGGGGGGTTTGTCGGACGAGCAGTACTTC.